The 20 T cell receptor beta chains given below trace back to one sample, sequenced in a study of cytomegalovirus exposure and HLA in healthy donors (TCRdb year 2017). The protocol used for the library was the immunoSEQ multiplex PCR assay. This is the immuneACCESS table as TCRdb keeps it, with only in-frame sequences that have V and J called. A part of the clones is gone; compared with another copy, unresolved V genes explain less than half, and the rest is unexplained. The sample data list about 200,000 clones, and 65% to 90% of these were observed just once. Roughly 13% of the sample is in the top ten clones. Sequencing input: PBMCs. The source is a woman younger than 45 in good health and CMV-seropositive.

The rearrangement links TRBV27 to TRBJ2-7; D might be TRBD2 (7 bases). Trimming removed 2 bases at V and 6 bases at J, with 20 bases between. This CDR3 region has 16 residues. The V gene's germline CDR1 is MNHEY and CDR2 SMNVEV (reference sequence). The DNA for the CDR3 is TGTGCCAGCAGTTTAGGAGGGGGAGGGCCAAGAGGCGAGCAGTACTTC. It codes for CASSLGGGGPRGEQYF.

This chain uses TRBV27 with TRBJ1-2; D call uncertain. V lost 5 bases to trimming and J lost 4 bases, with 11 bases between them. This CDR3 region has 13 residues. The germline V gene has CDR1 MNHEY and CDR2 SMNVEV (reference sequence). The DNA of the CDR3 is TGTGCCAGCAGTGGAACGGCTAGCTATGGCTACACCTTC. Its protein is CASSGTASYGYTF.

The CDR3 DNA reads as TGTGCCAGCAGCTACAACAGAGTACGTTTGAACACTGAAGCTTTCTTT. Encoded protein: CASSYNRVRLNTEAFF. V usage is TRBV27 and J usage is TRBJ1-1, with D unresolved. CDR1 is MNHEY and CDR2 is SMNVEV in the germline V gene (reference sequence). The CDR3 length is 16 residues. V gave up 6 bases and J gave up 0 bases, with 17 bases separating them.

CDR3 nucleotide sequence: TGTGCCAGCGCTGCAACTAGCGGGAGTAGGTATGAGCAGTTCTTC. Its protein is CASAATSGSRYEQFF. V usage is TRBV7-2 and J usage is TRBJ2-1; 11 positions match TRBD2. Germline V gene sequence: CDR1 SGHTA, CDR2 FQGNSA. J was trimmed by 8 bases and V by 8 bases; bases with no gene match: 11. This CDR3 has 15 residues.

This CDR3 reads CASSVRDRGQDEQFF. The CDR3 nucleotides read TGTGCCAGCAGTGTGCGGGACAGGGGGCAGGATGAGCAGTTCTTC. The V gene is TRBV2, the J gene TRBJ2-1; 12 positions agree with TRBD1. The CDR3 is 15 amino acids. Germline-derived CDR1 and CDR2 are SNHLY and FYNNEI. Trimming at V came to 4 bases and at J to 8 bases, leaving 6 bases not matched to a gene.

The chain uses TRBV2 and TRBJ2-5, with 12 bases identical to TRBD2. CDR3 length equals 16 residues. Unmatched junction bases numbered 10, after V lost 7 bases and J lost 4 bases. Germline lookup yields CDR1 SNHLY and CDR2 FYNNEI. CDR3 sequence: CASTLLAGGPGETQYF. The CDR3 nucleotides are TGTGCCAGCACCCTGCTAGCGGGAGGGCCGGGAGAGACCCAGTACTTC. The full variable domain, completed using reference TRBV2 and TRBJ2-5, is EPEVTQTPSHQVTQMGQEVILRCVPISNHLYFYWYRQILGQKVEFLVSFYNNEISEKSEIFDDQFSVERPDGSNFTLKIRSTKLEDSAMYFCASTLLAGGPGETQYFGPGTRLLVL.

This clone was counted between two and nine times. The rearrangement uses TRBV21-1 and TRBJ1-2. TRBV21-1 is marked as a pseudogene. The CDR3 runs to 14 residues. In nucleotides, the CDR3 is TGTGCCAGCATCCAAAGTAATAGACTTTATGGCTACACCTTC. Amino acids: CASIQSNRLYGYTF.

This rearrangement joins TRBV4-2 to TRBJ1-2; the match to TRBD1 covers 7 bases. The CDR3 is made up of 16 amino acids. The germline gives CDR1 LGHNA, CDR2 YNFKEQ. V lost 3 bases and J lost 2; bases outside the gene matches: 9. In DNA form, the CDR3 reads TGTGCCAGCAGCCAGGCAGGACAGGACAGAAACTATGGCTACACCTTC. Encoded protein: CASSQAGQDRNYGYTF.

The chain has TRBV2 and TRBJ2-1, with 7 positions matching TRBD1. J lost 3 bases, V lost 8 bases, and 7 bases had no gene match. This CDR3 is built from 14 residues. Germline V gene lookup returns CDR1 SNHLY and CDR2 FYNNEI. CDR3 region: CASLTGTVYNEQFF. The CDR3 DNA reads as TGTGCCAGCTTAACCGGGACAGTCTACAATGAGCAGTTCTTC.

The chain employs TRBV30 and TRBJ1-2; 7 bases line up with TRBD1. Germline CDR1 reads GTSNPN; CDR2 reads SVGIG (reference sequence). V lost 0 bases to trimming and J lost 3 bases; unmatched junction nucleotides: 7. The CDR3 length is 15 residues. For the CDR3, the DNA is TGTGCCTGGAGTGTAGGACAGGCCGGCGACTATGGCTACACCTTC. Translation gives CAWSVGQAGDYGYTF.

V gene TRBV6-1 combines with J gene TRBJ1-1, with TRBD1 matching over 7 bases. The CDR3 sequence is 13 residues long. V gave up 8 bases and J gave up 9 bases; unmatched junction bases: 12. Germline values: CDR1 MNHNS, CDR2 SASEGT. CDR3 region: CASLPQGGSKAFF. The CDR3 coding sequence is TGTGCCAGCTTACCGCAGGGGGGCAGTAAAGCTTTCTTT.

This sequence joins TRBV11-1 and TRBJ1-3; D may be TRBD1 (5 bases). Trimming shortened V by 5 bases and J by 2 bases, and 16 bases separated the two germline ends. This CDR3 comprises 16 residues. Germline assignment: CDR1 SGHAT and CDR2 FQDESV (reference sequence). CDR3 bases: TGTGCCAGCAGCCAGATGCGGGGACTAACTGGAAACACCATATATTTT. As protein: CASSQMRGLTGNTIYF.

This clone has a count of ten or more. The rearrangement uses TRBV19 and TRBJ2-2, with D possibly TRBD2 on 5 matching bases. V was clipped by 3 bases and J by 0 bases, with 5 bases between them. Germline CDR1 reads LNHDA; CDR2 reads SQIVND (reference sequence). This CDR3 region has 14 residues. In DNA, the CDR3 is TGTGCCAGTAGTATCGGGGCGAACACCGGGGAGCTGTTTTTT. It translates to CASSIGANTGELFF.

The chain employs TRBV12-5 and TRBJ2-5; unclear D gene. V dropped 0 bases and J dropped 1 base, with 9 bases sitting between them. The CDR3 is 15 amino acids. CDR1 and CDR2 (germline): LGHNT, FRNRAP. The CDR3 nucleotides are TGTGCTAGTGGTTTGGTACGCGATACCCAAGAGACCCAGTACTTC. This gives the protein CASGLVRDTQETQYF.

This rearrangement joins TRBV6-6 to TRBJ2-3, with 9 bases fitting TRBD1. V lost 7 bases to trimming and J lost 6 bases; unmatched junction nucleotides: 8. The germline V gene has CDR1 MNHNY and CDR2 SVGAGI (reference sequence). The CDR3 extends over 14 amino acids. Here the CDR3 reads CASTDRGASDTQYF. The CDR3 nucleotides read TGTGCCAGCACCGACAGGGGGGCTTCCGATACGCAGTATTTT.

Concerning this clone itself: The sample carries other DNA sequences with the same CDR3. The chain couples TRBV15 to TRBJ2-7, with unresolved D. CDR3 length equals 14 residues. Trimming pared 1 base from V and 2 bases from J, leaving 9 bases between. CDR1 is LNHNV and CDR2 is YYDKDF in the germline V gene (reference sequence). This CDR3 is CATSRAGSTYEQYF. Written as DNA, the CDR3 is TGTGCCACCAGCAGAGCGGGTAGTACCTACGAGCAGTACTTC.

The CDR3 DNA is TGTGCCAGCAGTCCGGACAGAGTTCAAGGGGGCTACACCTTC. It encodes CASSPDRVQGGYTF. The V call is TRBV28, the J call TRBJ1-2, with D possibly matching TRBD1 (6 bases). This CDR3 is 14 amino acids long. V was cut by 5 bases and J by 8 bases, with 18 bases left in between. Germline CDR1 is MDHEN and CDR2 is SYDVKM.

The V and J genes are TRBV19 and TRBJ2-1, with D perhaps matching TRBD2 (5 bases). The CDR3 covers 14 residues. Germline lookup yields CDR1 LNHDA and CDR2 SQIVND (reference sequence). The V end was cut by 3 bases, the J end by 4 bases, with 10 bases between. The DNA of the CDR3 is TGTGCCAGTAGTATGCAGAGGACTTACAATGAGCAGTTCTTC. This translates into CASSMQRTYNEQFF.

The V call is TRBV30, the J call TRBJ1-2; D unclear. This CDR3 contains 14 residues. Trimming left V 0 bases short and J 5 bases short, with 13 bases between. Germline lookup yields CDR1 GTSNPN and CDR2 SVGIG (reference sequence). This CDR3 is CAWSVPAAGYGYTF. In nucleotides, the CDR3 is TGTGCCTGGAGTGTACCGGCCGCGGGGTATGGCTACACCTTC.

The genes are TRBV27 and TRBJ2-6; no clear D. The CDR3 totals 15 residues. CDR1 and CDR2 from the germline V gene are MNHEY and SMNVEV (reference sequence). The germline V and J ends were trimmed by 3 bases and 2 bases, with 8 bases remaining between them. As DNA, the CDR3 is TGTGCCAGCAGTTTTTGGAGAACTGGGGCCAACGTCCTGACTTTC. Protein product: CASSFWRTGANVLTF.